This note documents a single TCR beta chain sequence. As yet, its antigen is unknown. This specimen comes from a study of cytomegalovirus exposure and HLA in healthy donors. Study-level background: Unique TCRs numbering roughly 85 million, obtained from HLA-typed donors, made up an early data release.

Points from the study as a whole: Common viral pathogens seemed, in a later analysis, to connect with several of the most significant clusters. In a later analysis, a missense DCLRE1C variant was linked to TCR beta V- and J-gene trimming.

The PCR ran on 60 Vbeta and 13 Jbeta primers. Clones were sequenced by immunoSEQ multiplex PCR, and TCRdb holds only the in-frame ones, with some missing. The sample has about 140,000 clones, approximately 80% seen once. Germline loops: CDR1 KGHSH, CDR2 LQKENI. V was cut by 8 bases and J by 4 bases, with 18 bases left in between. This CDR3 has 16 residues. Sequencing input: PBMCs. This receptor was taken from a woman in her forties or fifties in good health and CMV-seronegative. The rearrangement uses TRBV18 and TRBJ1-6, with D uncertain. The DNA of the CDR3 is TGTGCCAGCCACCTCGGCACGGGGATATATAATTCACCCCTCCACTTT. Amino acids: CASHLGTGIYNSPLHF.